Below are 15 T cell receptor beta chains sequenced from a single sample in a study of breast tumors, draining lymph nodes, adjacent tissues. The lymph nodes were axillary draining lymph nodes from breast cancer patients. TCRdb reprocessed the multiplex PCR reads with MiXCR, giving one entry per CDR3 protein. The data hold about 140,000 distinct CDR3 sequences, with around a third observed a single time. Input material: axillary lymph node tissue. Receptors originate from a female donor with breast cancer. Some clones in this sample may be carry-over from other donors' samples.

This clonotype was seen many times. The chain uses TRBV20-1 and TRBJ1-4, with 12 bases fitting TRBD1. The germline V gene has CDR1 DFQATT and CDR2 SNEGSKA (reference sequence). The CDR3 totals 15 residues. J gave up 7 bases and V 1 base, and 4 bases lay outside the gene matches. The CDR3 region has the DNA TGCAGTGCTAGAGTGGGACAGGGGGCTGGTGAAAAACTGTTTTTT. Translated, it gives CSARVGQGAGEKLFF.

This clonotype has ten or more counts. CDR3 sequence (DNA): TGTGCCAGCAGTGCAAACGTAGACAAGGCCCAGCCCCAGCATTTT. It translates to CASSANVDKAQPQHF. V and J are TRBV12-3 or TRBV12-4 and TRBJ1-5; no clear D. V gave up 5 bases and J gave up 7 bases, with 18 bases separating them. The CDR3 contains 15 residues.

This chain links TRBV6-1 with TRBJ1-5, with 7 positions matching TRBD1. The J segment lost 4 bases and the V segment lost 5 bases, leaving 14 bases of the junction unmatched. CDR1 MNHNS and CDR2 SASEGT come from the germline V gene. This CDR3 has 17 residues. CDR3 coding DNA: TGTGCCAGCAGTCAGCTCCCCGGGACAGCGTTTAATCAGCCCCAGCATTTT. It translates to CASSQLPGTAFNQPQHF.

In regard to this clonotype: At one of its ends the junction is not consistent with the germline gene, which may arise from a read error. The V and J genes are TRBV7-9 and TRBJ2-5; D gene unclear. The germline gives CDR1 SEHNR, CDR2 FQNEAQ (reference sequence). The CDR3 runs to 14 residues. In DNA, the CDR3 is TGTGCCGGCAGCCAACCGATATTGACGGAGACCCAGTACTTC. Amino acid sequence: CAGSQPILTETQYF.

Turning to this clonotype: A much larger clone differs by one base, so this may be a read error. The DNA of the CDR3 is TGTGCCAGCAGCTTAGATTTCGGAGCCTACACCTTC. This encodes CASSLDFGAYTF. The chain has TRBV11-1 and TRBJ1-2; no firm D call. V was trimmed by 1 base and J by 10 bases, leaving 10 bases between them. The CDR3 length is 12 residues. Germline values: CDR1 SGHAT, CDR2 FQDESV (reference sequence).

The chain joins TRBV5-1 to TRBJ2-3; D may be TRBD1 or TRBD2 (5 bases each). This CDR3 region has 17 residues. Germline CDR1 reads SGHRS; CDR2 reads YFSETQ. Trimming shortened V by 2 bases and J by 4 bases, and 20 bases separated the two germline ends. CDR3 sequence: CASSFSNSRGIADTQYF. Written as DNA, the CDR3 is TGCGCCAGCAGCTTCTCTAACTCCCGGGGCATTGCAGATACGCAGTATTTT.

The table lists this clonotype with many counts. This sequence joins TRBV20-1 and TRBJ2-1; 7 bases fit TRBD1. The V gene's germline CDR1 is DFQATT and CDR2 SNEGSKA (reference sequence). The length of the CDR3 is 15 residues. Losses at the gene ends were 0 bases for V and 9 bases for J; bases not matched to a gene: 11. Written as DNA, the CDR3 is TGCAGTGCTAGAGAGGAGACAGGGTCGGTCAGTGAGCAGTTCTTC. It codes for CSAREETGSVSEQFF.

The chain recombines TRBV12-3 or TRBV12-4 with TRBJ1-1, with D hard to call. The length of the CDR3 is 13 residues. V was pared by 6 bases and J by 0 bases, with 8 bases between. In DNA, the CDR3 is TGTGCCAGCAGCTTCTATTTGAACACTGAAGCTTTCTTT. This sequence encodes CASSFYLNTEAFF.

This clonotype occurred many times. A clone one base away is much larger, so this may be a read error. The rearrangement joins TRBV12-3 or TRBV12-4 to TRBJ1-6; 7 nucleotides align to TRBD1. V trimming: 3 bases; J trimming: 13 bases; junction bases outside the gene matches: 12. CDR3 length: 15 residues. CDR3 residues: CASSFAGQPFSPLHF. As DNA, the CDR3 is TGTGCCAGCAGTTTCGCGGGACAGCCTTTTTCGCCCCTCCACTTT.

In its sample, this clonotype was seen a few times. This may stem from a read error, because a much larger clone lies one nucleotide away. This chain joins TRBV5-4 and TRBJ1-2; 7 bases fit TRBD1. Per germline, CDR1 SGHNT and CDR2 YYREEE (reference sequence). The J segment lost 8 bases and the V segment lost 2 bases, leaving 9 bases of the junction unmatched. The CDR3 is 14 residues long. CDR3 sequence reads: CASSLGTALWGYTF. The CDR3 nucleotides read TGTGCCAGCAGCTTAGGGACAGCCCTTTGGGGCTACACCTTC.

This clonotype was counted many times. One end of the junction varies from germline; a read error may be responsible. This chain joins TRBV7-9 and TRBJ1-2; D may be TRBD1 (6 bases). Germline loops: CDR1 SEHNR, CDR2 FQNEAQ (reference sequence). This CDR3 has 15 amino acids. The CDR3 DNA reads TGTGCCAGCAGCTCAAAATCGGGACAAGGGGGGCACTACCCCTTC. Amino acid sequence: CASSSKSGQGGHYPF.

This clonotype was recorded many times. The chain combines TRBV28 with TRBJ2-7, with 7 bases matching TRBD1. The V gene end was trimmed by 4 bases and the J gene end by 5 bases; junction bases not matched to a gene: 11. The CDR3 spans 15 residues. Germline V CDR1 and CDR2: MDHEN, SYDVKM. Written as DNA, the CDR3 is TGTGCCAGCAGTTCCCGACAGGGAGTTTTGGACGAGCAGTACTTC. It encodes CASSSRQGVLDEQYF.

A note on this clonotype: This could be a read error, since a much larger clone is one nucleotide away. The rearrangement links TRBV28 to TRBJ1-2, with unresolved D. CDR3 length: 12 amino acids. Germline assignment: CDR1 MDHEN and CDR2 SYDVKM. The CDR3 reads CTSSTVNYGYTF. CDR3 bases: TGTACCAGCAGCACAGTAAACTATGGCTACACCTTC.

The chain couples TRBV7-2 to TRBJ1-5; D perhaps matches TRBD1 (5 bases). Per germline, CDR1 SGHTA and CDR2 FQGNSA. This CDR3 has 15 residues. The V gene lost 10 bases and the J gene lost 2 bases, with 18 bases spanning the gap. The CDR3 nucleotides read TGTGCCAACATCGGTGGGGCAGGCGGCAATCAGCCCCAGCATTTT. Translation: CANIGGAGGNQPQHF.

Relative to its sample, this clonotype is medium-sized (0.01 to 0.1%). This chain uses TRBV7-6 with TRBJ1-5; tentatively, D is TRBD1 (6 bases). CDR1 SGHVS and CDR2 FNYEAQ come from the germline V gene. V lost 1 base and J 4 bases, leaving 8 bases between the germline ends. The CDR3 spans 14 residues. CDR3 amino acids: CASSLVQGNQPQHF. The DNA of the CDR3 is TGTGCCAGCAGCTTAGTGCAGGGGAATCAGCCCCAGCATTTT.